These 19 T cell receptor beta chains were all obtained from the same sample, sequenced in a study of T-cell reconstitution after alpha-beta-depleted transplantation in children. Unique molecular identifiers were incorporated during preparation of the TCRbeta library. TCRdb redid the calling of the PCR reads with MiXCR, one entry per CDR3 protein. The data contain approximately 110,000 distinct CDR3 sequences, 9% to 12% of them singletons. This material consisted of PBMCs, taken before TCRalphabeta/CD19-depleted stem cell transplant. The source is a boy younger than 10 with acute lymphoblastic leukemia, due to receive a stem cell transplant.

This clonotype was picked up a small number of times. CDR3 region: CASSLKGGGEAFF. CDR3 nucleotide sequence: TGTGCCAGCAGTTTAAAAGGCGGGGGCGAAGCTTTCTTT. The rearrangement joins TRBV12-3 or TRBV12-4 to TRBJ1-1, with D maybe TRBD1 (6 bases). The CDR3 contains 13 residues. The germline V and J ends were trimmed by 2 bases and 8 bases, with 12 bases remaining between them.

The rearrangement joins TRBV5-5 to TRBJ2-5, with D perhaps given as TRBD1 or TRBD2 (6 bases each). Germline CDR1 and CDR2: SGHKS and YYEKEE (reference sequence). CDR3 length: 16 residues. V lost 7 bases and J lost 2, with 21 bases in between. This CDR3 reads CASDVIGGGRQETQYF. In DNA form, the CDR3 reads TGTGCCAGCGATGTAATCGGGGGCGGTAGACAAGAGACCCAGTACTTC. Full variable domain (rest looked up from reference TRBV5-5 and TRBJ2-5): DAGVTQSPTHLIKTRGQQVTLRCSPISGHKSVSWYQQVLGQGPQFIFQYYEKEERGRGNFPDRFSARQFPNYSSELNVNALLLGDSALYLCASDVIGGGRQETQYFGPGTRLLVL.

The V and J genes are TRBV30 and TRBJ2-1, with no clear D. The CDR3 contains 14 residues. Germline CDR1 reads GTSNPN; CDR2 reads SVGIG (reference sequence). The ends were cut back, 5 bases at V and 5 bases at J, with 16 bases in the middle. CDR3 nucleotides: TGTGCCTGGGGCTCTGAAGCGATGAACAATGAGCAGTTCTTC. It codes for CAWGSEAMNNEQFF. Together with reference TRBV30 and TRBJ2-1, the CDR3 gives the full variable domain: SQTIHQWPATLVQPVGSPLSLECTVEGTSNPNLYWYRQAAGRGLQLLFYSVGIGQISSEVPQNLSASRPQDRQFILSSKKLLLSDSGFYLCAWGSEAMNNEQFFGPGTRLTVL.

The chain combines TRBV10-2 with TRBJ2-7; D is undetermined. Germline assignment: CDR1 WSHSY and CDR2 SAAADI. This CDR3 comprises 11 residues. V shed 3 bases and J shed 6 bases, with 6 bases lying between them. In DNA form, the CDR3 reads TGCGCCAGCAGTGAATGGGGCGAGCAGTACTTC. The encoded protein is CASSEWGEQYF.

This clonotype came up a few times. V is TRBV5-1 and J is TRBJ2-7, with 7 bases identical to TRBD2. The CDR3 contains 17 residues. Germline CDR1 reads SGHRS; CDR2 reads YFSETQ. Unmatched junction bases numbered 16, after V lost 7 bases and J lost 0 bases. CDR3 DNA sequence: TGCGCCAGCTGGTCGGGACTAAAGGGAATTAACTCCTACGAGCAGTACTTC. Translating gives CASWSGLKGINSYEQYF.

A few counts support this clonotype. CDR3 in amino acids: CASSQDLFPGGLFF. The CDR3 DNA is TGCGCCAGCAGCCAAGATCTTTTTCCCGGAGGGCTGTTTTTT. The chain links TRBV4-1 to TRBJ2-2; TRBD2 is a possible D gene (5 bases). The ends were cut back, 0 bases at V and 13 bases at J, with 15 bases in the middle. The CDR3 is 14 amino acids. Germline loops: CDR1 MGHRA, CDR2 YSYEKL.

There are many counts of this clonotype. The chain couples TRBV7-8 to TRBJ2-7; D call uncertain. V was shortened by 5 bases and J by 4 bases, with 12 bases between the two germline ends. This CDR3 contains 13 residues. Germline assignment: CDR1 SGHVS and CDR2 FQNEAQ. CDR3 nucleotides: TGTGCCAGCAGCCCGGGTCCGAGGTACGAGCAGTACTTC. Its translation is CASSPGPRYEQYF.

For this clonotype: The junction and the germline gene differ at one end; a read error may be behind it. This chain uses TRBV7-9 with TRBJ2-5; TRBD2 aligns across 11 bases. Per germline, CDR1 SEHNR and CDR2 FQNEAQ (reference sequence). The CDR3 has 15 residues. CDR3 region: CSSSYTSGSLETQYF. The CDR3 DNA reads TGTTCCAGCAGCTATACTAGCGGGAGCCTGGAGACCCAGTACTTC.

The chain recombines TRBV12-3 or TRBV12-4 with TRBJ1-2, with TRBD1 as a possible D gene (5 bases). The V gene lost 2 bases and the J gene lost 8 bases, with 18 bases spanning the gap. The length of the CDR3 is 15 residues. CDR3 coding DNA: TGTGCCAGCAGTTTAAGCCGAGGGGCCGGGGGAGGCTACACCTTC. Translation gives CASSLSRGAGGGYTF.

The chain couples TRBV21-1 to TRBJ2-6; the DNA was not compared with TRBD1, the D call given in the table. TRBV21-1 is described as a pseudogene. CDR3 length: 16 residues. The CDR3 loop reads CASSKVRGSGANVLTF. CDR3 sequence (DNA): TGTGCCAGCAGCAAAGTCAGGGGCTCTGGGGCCAACGTCCTGACTTTC.

The rearrangement links TRBV6-1 to TRBJ2-7; 7 nucleotides agree with TRBD2. With V trimmed by 2 bases and J by 6 bases, 10 bases remained unmatched. Germline V lookup: CDR1 MNHNS, CDR2 SASEGT. This CDR3 region has 15 residues. The CDR3 sequence: CASSEHGGSPREQYF. CDR3 DNA sequence: TGTGCCAGCAGTGAACACGGCGGGAGTCCCCGCGAGCAGTACTTC.

The CDR3 nucleotides read TGCAGTGCTAGTAAGGGGACAGGGGTAGATACGCAGTATTTT. Residues: CSASKGTGVDTQYF. The rearrangement joins TRBV20-1 to TRBJ2-3, with 10 positions matching TRBD1. The CDR3 consists of 14 residues. Per germline, CDR1 DFQATT and CDR2 SNEGSKA (reference sequence). The V and J ends lost 3 bases and 5 bases, in that order; junction bases with no gene match: 5.

This clonotype was seen repeatedly, ten times or more. The chain has TRBV20-1 and TRBJ2-3; no clear D. The CDR3 runs 15 residues. The V and J ends lost 3 bases and 2 bases respectively, with 15 bases between them. CDR1 and CDR2 (germline): DFQATT, SNEGSKA (reference sequence). The CDR3 reads CSASPTEKYTDTQYF. The CDR3, as DNA: TGCAGTGCTAGCCCCACAGAGAAGTACACAGATACGCAGTATTTT.

In its sample, this clonotype was seen many times. V usage is TRBV12-5 and J usage is TRBJ2-1; 8 bases map to TRBD1. With V trimmed by 5 bases and J by 4 bases, 10 bases remained unmatched. The CDR3 has 16 residues. From germline, CDR1 is LGHNT and CDR2 FRNRAP. CDR3 sequence (DNA): TGTGCTAGTGGTCCCTCTCAGGGGGCTGTATACAATGAGCAGTTCTTC. Protein sequence: CASGPSQGAVYNEQFF.

This rearrangement joins TRBV5-1 to TRBJ2-2; D could derive from TRBD1 or TRBD2 (6 bases each). Germline V gives CDR1 SGHRS, CDR2 YFSETQ. The CDR3 runs to 16 residues. The ends were cut back, 0 bases at V and 6 bases at J, with 15 bases in the middle. Written as DNA, the CDR3 is TGCGCCAGCAGCTTGGACCCGGGGGCTGTTGCCGGGGAGCTGTTTTTT. This gives the protein CASSLDPGAVAGELFF.

Many counts were recorded for this clonotype. The V call is TRBV7-2, the J call TRBJ1-2; D is ambiguous. This CDR3 contains 12 residues. V shed 4 bases and J shed 4 bases, with 7 bases lying between them. The germline V gene encodes CDR1 SGHTA and CDR2 FQGNSA. Here the CDR3 reads CASSSSGYGYTF. CDR3 coding DNA: TGTGCCAGCAGCTCTTCCGGCTATGGCTACACCTTC.

The chain joins TRBV5-1 to TRBJ1-6; 8 bases map to TRBD1. This CDR3 comprises 16 residues. Germline V CDR1 and CDR2: SGHRS, YFSETQ. Unmatched junction bases numbered 12, after V lost 3 bases and J lost 10 bases. Here the CDR3 DNA reads TGCGCCAGCAGCTCCACCCCGGGACAGGTGGTATCACCCCTCCACTTT. It translates to CASSSTPGQVVSPLHF.

The chain is built from TRBV6-6 and TRBJ1-2; unclear D gene. Looked up from germline, CDR1 is MNHNY and CDR2 is SVGAGI (reference sequence). CDR3 length: 13 residues. V was pared by 5 bases and J by 2 bases, with 9 bases between. The CDR3 region has the DNA TGTGCCAGCAGTAAGAAGGAGAACTATGGCTACACCTTC. Its translation is CASSKKENYGYTF.

This clonotype was found many times. The genes are TRBV5-8 and TRBJ2-5, with a tentative D call TRBD1 (7 bases). This CDR3 has 15 amino acids. V gave up 4 bases and J gave up 4 bases, with 17 bases separating them. Germline V lookup: CDR1 SGHTS, CDR2 YDEGEE. CDR3 sequence (DNA): TGTGCCAGCAGCATAGGACAGGAGGGTGGAGAGACCCAGTACTTC. It yields the protein CASSIGQEGGETQYF.